The 16 T cell receptor beta chains in this list originate from one sample, sequenced in a study of shared clonotypes between healthy human individuals. The repertoire was sequenced with immunoSEQ multiplex PCR; TCRdb's copy has only in-frame clones and lacks some. The data show about 800,000 clones, approximately 96% seen once. It was CD45RO-negative cells, positively selected for CCR7, that made up naive CD8 cells, with terminally differentiated effector memory CD45RA+ cells excluded. The sequenced material came from naive CD8+ T cells sorted from blood. The receptors were sampled from a man aged 30 to 39 in good health.

This sequence joins TRBV6-5 and TRBJ2-7; TRBD2 agrees at 7 bases. Germline CDR1 MNHEY, CDR2 SVGAGI. This CDR3 comprises 11 residues. Germline trimming cut 8 bases from V and 6 bases from J; bases unmatched to any gene: 4. DNA of the CDR3: TGTGCCAGCGGGAGGGGAGGCGAGCAGTACTTC. Residues: CASGRGGEQYF.

The chain recombines TRBV27 with TRBJ2-1; 16 positions match TRBD2. V shed 6 bases, J shed 8 bases, and the junction held 16 bases outside the gene matches. Germline CDR1 MNHEY, CDR2 SMNVEV (reference sequence). CDR3 length equals 19 residues. In DNA, the CDR3 is TGTGCCAGCAGAAGGGGGACTAGCGGGAGGGCCGAGATGGGGGATGAGCAGTTCTTC. Translated: CASRRGTSGRAEMGDEQFF.

The CDR3 region is CASSWGTESEAFF. The DNA for the CDR3 is TGCGCCAGCAGCTGGGGGACAGAATCTGAAGCTTTCTTT. The chain combines TRBV5-1 with TRBJ1-1; 7 bases are shared with TRBD1. The CDR3 loop spans 13 amino acids. V was clipped by 3 bases and J by 6 bases; unmatched bases: 5. Looked up from germline, CDR1 is SGHRS and CDR2 is YFSETQ.

The chain employs TRBV4-3 and TRBJ2-7; 7 bases map to TRBD2. The germline V gene encodes CDR1 LGHNA and CDR2 YSLEER. J lost 1 base, V lost 4 bases, and 7 bases had no gene match. The CDR3 covers 15 residues. The CDR3 sequence is CASSPWQGGSYEQYF. CDR3 nucleotide sequence: TGCGCCAGCAGCCCCTGGCAGGGAGGGTCCTACGAGCAGTACTTC.

The V call is TRBV28, the J call TRBJ2-2; TRBD1 matches at 8 bases. The CDR3 has 17 amino acids. V lost 4 bases and J lost 1; bases outside the gene matches: 8. The germline V gene has CDR1 MDHEN and CDR2 SYDVKM. The CDR3, as DNA: TGTGCCAGCAGTTCCCCCCCGGACAGGGAGAACACCGGGGAGCTGTTTTTT. Its protein product is CASSSPPDRENTGELFF.

The rearrangement links TRBV2 to TRBJ2-3, with 9 bases that match TRBD2. This CDR3 contains 18 residues. CDR1 is SNHLY, CDR2 FYNNEI, per germline. Trimming removed 8 bases from V and 5 bases from J; junction bases left unmatched: 20. This CDR3 is CASGRSGSRSPRGDTQYF. The DNA of the CDR3 is TGTGCCAGCGGACGTAGCGGGAGTAGGTCGCCTCGTGGAGATACGCAGTATTTT.

The CDR3 nucleotides read TGCGCCAGCAGCTTGGCCTCCAACCGAGAAGCTTTCTTT. Its translation: CASSLASNREAFF. The V gene is TRBV5-1, the J gene TRBJ1-1; no reliable D call. The germline CDR1 and CDR2 sequences are SGHRS and YFSETQ. The V end was cut by 0 bases, the J end by 8 bases, with 11 bases between. This CDR3 region has 13 residues.

The chain links TRBV15 to TRBJ2-1; 9 nucleotides match TRBD2. This CDR3 has 16 amino acids. CDR1 is LNHNV, CDR2 YYDKDF, per germline (reference sequence). The J segment lost 8 bases and the V segment lost 5 bases, leaving 13 bases of the junction unmatched. The CDR3 nucleotides read TGTGCCACCAGCGTGGGGGGTAGCGGGAGCAGAGATGAGCAGTTCTTC. Translating gives CATSVGGSGSRDEQFF. The full variable domain, rest sourced from reference TRBV15 and TRBJ2-1, is DAMVIQNPRYQVTQFGKPVTLSCSQTLNHNVMYWYQQKSSQAPKLLFHYYDKDFNNEADTPDNFQSRRPNTSFCFLDIRSPGLGDTAMYLCATSVGGSGSRDEQFFGPGTRLTVL.

The rearrangement joins TRBV5-1 to TRBJ2-2, with D unresolved. V gave up 4 bases and J gave up 0 bases, with 16 bases separating them. The CDR3 spans 17 residues. The V gene's germline CDR1 is SGHRS and CDR2 YFSETQ. CDR3 DNA: TGCGCCAGCAGCCCGGAAGCTTGGACCGCGAACACCGGGGAGCTGTTTTTT. Amino acid sequence: CASSPEAWTANTGELFF.

The chain is built from TRBV9 and TRBJ2-1; 9 positions match TRBD1. The V segment lost 3 bases and the J segment 10 bases; nucleotides outside the gene matches: 5. The CDR3 totals 13 residues. Germline V gene lookup returns CDR1 SGDLS and CDR2 YYNGEE. The CDR3 region has the DNA TGTGCCAGCAGCGCCGCCGACAGGGGGGAGCAGTTCTTC. It yields the protein CASSAADRGEQFF.

As for this clone: Additional DNA sequences in this sample encode the identical CDR3. The CDR3 sequence: CASSRAYEQYF. DNA for the CDR3: TGTGCCAGCAGCCGAGCTTACGAGCAGTACTTC. This rearrangement joins TRBV28 to TRBJ2-7; D remains unclear. CDR3 size: 11 residues. Germline V CDR1 and CDR2: MDHEN, SYDVKM. V was pared by 6 bases and J by 4 bases, with 7 bases between.

This clone has a single count. V and J are TRBV7-2 and TRBJ1-2; maybe TRBD1 (6 bases). The CDR3 consists of 15 residues. CDR1 SGHTA and CDR2 FQGNSA come from the germline V gene. V lost 5 bases and J lost 4, with 17 bases in between. The CDR3 loop is CASSRDTADSYGYTF. The CDR3 bases are TGTGCCAGCAGCCGGGACACGGCCGATAGCTATGGCTACACCTTC. The entire variable domain, with the rest obtained from reference TRBV7-2 and TRBJ1-2, is as follows: GAGVSQSPSNKVTEKGKDVELRCDPISGHTALYWYRQSLGQGLEFLIYFQGNSAPDKSGLPSDRFSAERTGGSVSTLTIQRTQQEDSAVYLCASSRDTADSYGYTFGSGTRLTVV.

The rearrangement uses TRBV10-2 and TRBJ2-5; possible D gene TRBD2, 5 bases. V gave up 2 bases and J gave up 5 bases, with 18 bases separating them. This CDR3 region has 16 residues. Germline lookup yields CDR1 WSHSY and CDR2 SAAADI. Here the CDR3 DNA reads TGCGCCAGCAGTGAGCTTAGGGAGTTGAGCTCTGAGACCCAGTACTTC. The encoded protein is CASSELRELSSETQYF.

This rearrangement joins TRBV28 to TRBJ1-5, with D tentatively TRBD1 (6 bases). The V end was cut by 6 bases, the J end by 10 bases, with 16 bases between. The CDR3 runs 13 residues. Per the germline V gene, CDR1 is MDHEN and CDR2 is SYDVKM. This CDR3 is CASRGRGSQPQHF. CDR3 DNA: TGTGCCAGCAGGGGCAGGGGTTCCCAACCCCAGCATTTT.

This chain links TRBV4-3 with TRBJ2-1; 8 nucleotides line up with TRBD2. The CDR3 extends over 16 amino acids. V lost 0 bases, J lost 0 bases, and 1 base stayed unmatched. Looked up from germline, CDR1 is LGHNA and CDR2 is YSLEER. The CDR3 here is CASSQDTSGSYNEQFF. The CDR3 coding sequence is TGCGCCAGCAGCCAAGATACTAGCGGCTCCTACAATGAGCAGTTCTTC.

About this clone: This sample also contains other DNA sequences that code for the same CDR3. J is TRBJ2-3 and V is TRBV19, with 12 bases identical to TRBD2. V lost 3 bases, J lost 3 bases, and 1 base stayed unmatched. The CDR3 runs 15 residues. Germline-derived CDR1 and CDR2 are LNHDA and SQIVND (reference sequence). DNA for the CDR3: TGTGCCAGTAGTATGGGGACTAGCGGGACAGATACGCAGTATTTT. Residues: CASSMGTSGTDTQYF.